Given below is one T cell receptor beta chain in context. Authors' methods: Using reference gene primer amplification, nucleated cell counts were estimated. The assay was immunoSEQ multiplex PCR, and TCRdb's table has in-frame clones only and misses some. V and J calls and clone size come straight from that table; D and trimming were deduced from the DNA. The table has roughly 240,000 clones, approximately 85% seen once. The sample belongs to a study of blood T cell repertoires in COVID-19. Turning to the study itself: Nucleic acid was either cDNA or gDNA, and it came from T cells, B-cell-depleted T cells, or PBMCs.

Donors were grouped by their self-reported clinical history. The receptor's source is a woman aged 50 to 60 with acute COVID-19. Sequenced: PBMCs or T cells enriched from blood (not recorded which).

CDR3 sequence reads: CASSLGGGAYEQYF. CDR3 in DNA: TGTGCCAGCAGCTTAGGGGGCGGGGCCTACGAGCAGTACTTC. The genes are TRBV13 and TRBJ2-7, with D perhaps matching TRBD2 (6 bases). V lost 0 bases and J lost 2, with 8 bases in between. This CDR3 is built from 14 residues. Per germline, CDR1 PRHDT and CDR2 FYEKMQ (reference sequence).